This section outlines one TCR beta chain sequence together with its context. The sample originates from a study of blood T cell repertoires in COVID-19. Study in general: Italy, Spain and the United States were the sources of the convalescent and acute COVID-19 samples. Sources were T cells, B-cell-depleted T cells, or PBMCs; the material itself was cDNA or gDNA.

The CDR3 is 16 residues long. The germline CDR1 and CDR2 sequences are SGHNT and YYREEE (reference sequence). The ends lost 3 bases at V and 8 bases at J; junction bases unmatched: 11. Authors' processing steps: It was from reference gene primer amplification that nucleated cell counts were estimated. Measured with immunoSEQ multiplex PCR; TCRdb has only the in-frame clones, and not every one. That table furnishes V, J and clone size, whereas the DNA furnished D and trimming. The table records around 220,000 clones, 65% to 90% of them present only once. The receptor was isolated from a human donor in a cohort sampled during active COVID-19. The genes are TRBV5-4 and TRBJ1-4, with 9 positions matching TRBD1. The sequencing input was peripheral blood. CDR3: CASSSPVGTGREKLFF. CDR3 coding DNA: TGTGCCAGCAGCTCCCCAGTTGGGACAGGGCGGGAAAAACTGTTTTTT.